One sample yielded the 17 T cell receptor beta chains listed below, sequenced in a study of neoadjuvant anti-PD-1 for oral cavity cancer. Clones were sequenced by immunoSEQ multiplex PCR, and TCRdb holds only the in-frame ones, with some missing. This sample has 73,000 or so clones; roughly 84% occur once, and the top ten carry approximately 3.6%. Specified time point: after neoadjuvant nivolumab, at surgical resection. The sequences come from PBMCs, collected after nivolumab (anti-PD-1) treatment. These receptors were taken from a person between 35 and 79 years old with oral cavity squamous cell carcinoma.

This sequence joins TRBV19 and TRBJ2-7, with D possibly being TRBD1 (6 bases). V lost 6 bases to trimming and J lost 6 bases, with 18 bases between them. The length of the CDR3 is 14 residues. Germline V lookup: CDR1 LNHDA, CDR2 SQIVND (reference sequence). The CDR3 DNA follows: TGTGCCAGTAGCCCAGGACAGACACGTGGCGAGCAGTACTTC. Amino acid sequence: CASSPGQTRGEQYF.

This chain uses TRBV27 with TRBJ2-1, with TRBD1 matching over 7 bases. V shed 5 bases and J 4 bases; nucleotides not matched to a gene: 11. The germline CDR1 and CDR2 sequences are MNHEY and SMNVEV (reference sequence). This CDR3 is 16 amino acids long. The CDR3 nucleotides read TGTGCCAGCAGTCCACGACCGGGACAGATATACAATGAGCAGTTCTTC. Protein: CASSPRPGQIYNEQFF.

The V call is TRBV21-1, the J call TRBJ2-1. TRBV21-1 is annotated as a pseudogene. The CDR3 totals 16 residues. DNA for the CDR3: TGTGCCAGCAGCAAAGTAACGGCTTGCTCCTACAATGAGCAGTTCTTC. Its translation is CASSKVTACSYNEQFF.

This clone was seen a handful of times. The V gene is TRBV19, the J gene TRBJ2-2, with 11 bases that match TRBD2. The germline CDR1 and CDR2 sequences are LNHDA and SQIVND (reference sequence). V gave up 6 bases and J gave up 8 bases; unmatched junction bases: 8. The CDR3 totals 15 residues. For the CDR3, the DNA is TGTGCCAGTAGGCTGACTAGCGGGACGCTGGGGGAGCTGTTTTTT. It codes for CASRLTSGTLGELFF.

This clone was recorded once. Germline and junction disagree at one end, which may indicate a read error. The chain has TRBV6-1 and TRBJ1-5; D is perhaps TRBD1 (6 bases). The length of the CDR3 is 14 residues. Per the germline V gene, CDR1 is MNHNS and CDR2 is SASEGT. The CDR3 nucleotides are TGCGCCAGCAGCCCGCCGGGACACGTTAAGGCCCAGCATTTT. This sequence encodes CASSPPGHVKAQHF.

The chain recombines TRBV6-5 with TRBJ1-3; D is unresolved. V was pared by 5 bases and J by 4 bases, with 12 bases between. The CDR3 has 14 residues. Germline CDR1 MNHEY, CDR2 SVGAGI. The CDR3 nucleotides are TGTGCCAGCAGTGTACAAGGCCTCGGAAACACCATATATTTT. Translating gives CASSVQGLGNTIYF.

The rearrangement joins TRBV5-1 to TRBJ2-7; TRBD1 might be the D (6 bases). This CDR3 has 14 amino acids. Germline V gene sequence: CDR1 SGHRS, CDR2 YFSETQ. The V end lost 4 bases, the J end lost 9 bases, and 20 bases lay between the germline ends. The CDR3 spells CASSQQTGDVGQYF. The CDR3 DNA is TGCGCCAGCAGCCAGCAGACAGGTGACGTGGGGCAGTACTTC.

The chain uses TRBV5-4 and TRBJ2-3; D gene ambiguous. V was pared by 0 bases and J by 0 bases, with 8 bases between. This CDR3 has 15 amino acids. The germline CDR1 and CDR2 sequences are SGHNT and YYREEE (reference sequence). The CDR3 DNA reads TGTGCCAGCAGCTTGGACTTTACTAGCACAGATACGCAGTATTTT. Translating gives CASSLDFTSTDTQYF.

The chain is built from TRBV7-9 and TRBJ2-5; 7 bases fit TRBD1. Per the germline V gene, CDR1 is SEHNR and CDR2 is FQNEAQ (reference sequence). J gave up 5 bases and V 5 bases, and 8 bases lay outside the gene matches. The CDR3 contains 14 residues. DNA of the CDR3: TGTGCCAGCAGCCCCGGGACAGCCTCGGAGACCCAGTACTTC. The encoded protein is CASSPGTASETQYF. Full variable domain (rest looked up from reference TRBV7-9 and TRBJ2-5): DTGVSQNPRHKITKRGQNVTFRCDPISEHNRLYWYRQTLGQGPEFLTYFQNEAQLEKSRLLSDRFSAERPKGSFSTLEIQRTEQGDSAMYLCASSPGTASETQYFGPGTRLLVL.

V is TRBV6-4 and J is TRBJ1-1; TRBD1 aligns across 7 bases. The CDR3 runs 13 residues. V lost 6 bases and J lost 1; bases outside the gene matches: 2. Germline V gene lookup returns CDR1 MRHNA and CDR2 SNTAGT. In nucleotides, the CDR3 is TGTGCCAGCAGGAGGACAGGGAACACTGAAGCTTTCTTT. It is translated as CASRRTGNTEAFF.

CDR3 bases: TGTGCCAGCAGCCGGGGACTACTGCAGGCCGGGGCCAACGTCCTGACTTTC. This sequence encodes CASSRGLLQAGANVLTF. The chain links TRBV27 to TRBJ2-6; 7 bases map to TRBD2. Losses at the gene ends were 6 bases for V and 4 bases for J; bases not matched to a gene: 12. This CDR3 region has 17 residues. Germline V gene lookup returns CDR1 MNHEY and CDR2 SMNVEV (reference sequence).

This chain uses TRBV20-1 with TRBJ1-5; D remains ambiguous. Germline V gene lookup returns CDR1 DFQATT and CDR2 SNEGSKA (reference sequence). The CDR3 is 10 amino acids. CDR3 sequence reads: CNNGTLSQHF. As DNA, the CDR3 is TGCAACAATGGAACACTTTCGCAGCATTTT.

This chain links TRBV5-4 with TRBJ2-1; 11 bases are a match to TRBD2. Germline V gives CDR1 SGHNT, CDR2 YYREEE (reference sequence). This CDR3 is 18 amino acids long. Trimming removed 0 bases from V and 8 bases from J; junction bases left unmatched: 13. In DNA form, the CDR3 reads TGTGCCAGCAGCTTGGCCTTGACTAGCGGGAACAGGGGCTATGAGCAGTTCTTC. This translates into CASSLALTSGNRGYEQFF.

Written as DNA, the CDR3 is TGCAGCGTTGATAAGGGGGCTTGGACTGAAGCTTTCTTT. Protein product: CSVDKGAWTEAFF. This sequence joins TRBV29-1 and TRBJ1-1, with 7 positions matching TRBD1. CDR1 and CDR2 (germline): SQVTM, ANQGSEA. V dropped 3 bases and J dropped 5; count of bases not matched to a gene: 6. This CDR3 has 13 residues.

CDR3 DNA: TGTGCCAGCAGCTTCCAGGGTCAAGAGACCCAGTACTTC. This translates into CASSFQGQETQYF. The chain carries TRBV5-8 and TRBJ2-5, with D possibly TRBD1 on 5 matching bases. Germline V gene sequence: CDR1 SGHTS, CDR2 YDEGEE. CDR3 length: 13 amino acids. Between the trimmed V and J ends, which lost 2 bases and 2 bases, there was a span of 7 bases.

The chain couples TRBV6-1 to TRBJ1-3, with D possibly being TRBD1 (5 bases). The length of the CDR3 is 14 residues. Looked up from germline, CDR1 is MNHNS and CDR2 is SASEGT. Trimming stripped 4 bases from V and 0 bases from J, with 7 bases between. The DNA of the CDR3 is TGTGCCAGCAGTGGACAGTACTCTGGAAACACCATATATTTT. This translates into CASSGQYSGNTIYF.

The V and J genes are TRBV5-4 and TRBJ1-2; TRBD1 matches at 9 bases. Germline V lookup: CDR1 SGHNT, CDR2 YYREEE (reference sequence). The CDR3 has 16 residues. With 0 bases clipped from V and 6 bases from J, the junction kept 9 bases outside the gene matches. In DNA, the CDR3 is TGTGCCAGCAGCTTGGAACCGGGACAGGGAAGGAATGGCTACACCTTC. Translated, it gives CASSLEPGQGRNGYTF.